Following are 22 T cell receptor beta chains from one sample sequenced in a study of blood T cell repertoires in COVID-19 (TCRdb year 2020). Receptor libraries were prepared by the immunoSEQ multiplex PCR assay. TCRdb obtained this table from immuneACCESS and retained in-frame rearrangements with V and J assigned. These tables miss some clones; where compared with another copy, unresolved V genes account for less than half of the shortfall, and the remainder is unexplained. The sample includes 180,000 or so clones, with around nine tenths observed a single time. The top ten hold roughly 3.7% of the sample. The specimen sequenced was peripheral blood. The receptors were sampled from a man younger than 35 with active or convalescent COVID-19.

The chain recombines TRBV2 with TRBJ1-6, with D perhaps matching TRBD1 (5 bases). This CDR3 has 20 amino acids. Trimming shortened V by 0 bases and J by 0 bases, and 18 bases separated the two germline ends. Germline CDR1 and CDR2: SNHLY and FYNNEI. DNA of the CDR3: TGTGCCAGCAGTGAAGCTTTGATAAGTGGGGGGAGCTCCTATAATTCACCCCTCCACTTT. Translation gives CASSEALISGGSSYNSPLHF.

The V and J genes are TRBV7-8 and TRBJ2-5, with 9 nucleotides matching TRBD1. The CDR3 totals 16 residues. In germline, CDR1 is SGHVS, CDR2 FQNEAQ. V was clipped by 5 bases and J by 3 bases; unmatched bases: 10. Here the CDR3 reads CASSRGRDRVKETQYF. Here the CDR3 DNA reads TGTGCCAGCAGCCGCGGGCGGGACAGGGTTAAAGAGACCCAGTACTTC.

The rearrangement uses TRBV6-6 and TRBJ2-5, with 8 positions matching TRBD1. There are 14 residues in the CDR3. In germline, CDR1 is MNHNY, CDR2 SVGAGI (reference sequence). Losses at the gene ends were 5 bases for V and 5 bases for J; bases not matched to a gene: 7. The CDR3 region is CASSITGGQETQYF. For the CDR3, the DNA is TGTGCCAGCAGTATTACAGGGGGGCAGGAGACCCAGTACTTC.

The table lists this clone with a count of one. The chain has TRBV16 and TRBJ1-2; D is possibly TRBD1 (5 bases). Germline loops: CDR1 KGHSY, CDR2 FQNENV. V lost 1 base, J lost 3 bases, and 6 bases lay in between. The CDR3 is 13 amino acids. The CDR3 here is CASSQFRDYGYTF. CDR3 bases: TGTGCCAGCAGCCAATTCAGGGACTATGGCTACACCTTC.

V usage is TRBV7-9 and J usage is TRBJ1-3; the D gene is possibly TRBD1 (5 bases). CDR3 size: 16 residues. V lost 4 bases and J lost 3, with 16 bases in between. CDR1 is SEHNR and CDR2 is FQNEAQ in the germline V gene (reference sequence). The CDR3 DNA reads TGTGCCAGCAGCTCCCACAGAACCCAGGGTGGAAACACCATATATTTT. This translates into CASSSHRTQGGNTIYF.

In this sample, this clone turned up a few times. The genes are TRBV7-9 and TRBJ1-3; D uncertain. The CDR3 spans 14 residues. Germline V gene lookup returns CDR1 SEHNR and CDR2 FQNEAQ (reference sequence). Trimming took off 1 base at V and 2 bases at J, with 6 bases between the two ends. CDR3 sequence (DNA): TGTGCCAGCAGCTTAGTTGCGCCTGGAAACACCATATATTTT. It translates to CASSLVAPGNTIYF.

The chain has TRBV5-2 and TRBJ2-1; the D call of TRBD2 is as the table states it, not checked on the DNA. TRBV5-2 is an annotated pseudogene. This CDR3 spans 23 amino acids. The CDR3 spells CASNPTWQLGLAGALENYNEQFF. The CDR3, as DNA: TGTGCCAGCAACCCCACCTGGCAGTTAGGACTAGCGGGAGCCCTGGAAAACTACAATGAGCAGTTCTTC.

The V gene is TRBV5-4, the J gene TRBJ2-1; 8 bases fit TRBD2. CDR1 SGHNT and CDR2 YYREEE come from the germline V gene (reference sequence). The CDR3 consists of 16 residues. J gave up 2 bases and V 4 bases, and 8 bases lay outside the gene matches. CDR3: CASSTSSGFTYNEQFF. The CDR3 bases are TGTGCCAGCAGCACCTCTAGCGGGTTCACCTACAATGAGCAGTTCTTC.

This clone appeared a few times. The chain uses TRBV5-8 and TRBJ1-6; TRBD1 might be the D (6 bases). CDR3 length equals 15 residues. Germline CDR1 SGHTS, CDR2 YDEGEE. Trimming shortened V by 4 bases and J by 7 bases, and 15 bases separated the two germline ends. In DNA, the CDR3 is TGTGCCAGCAGCCAGAGTGACAGGATCAATTCACCCCTCCACTTT. As protein: CASSQSDRINSPLHF.

The rearrangement joins TRBV7-8 to TRBJ2-7; the D is unclear. Trimming removed 5 bases at V and 5 bases at J, with 10 bases between. The CDR3 runs to 12 residues. Germline V lookup: CDR1 SGHVS, CDR2 FQNEAQ. CDR3 protein: CASSARVDEQYV. The CDR3 nucleotides read TGTGCCAGCAGCGCACGGGTGGACGAGCAGTACGTC.

The rearrangement joins TRBV28 to TRBJ1-2; a weak D match, TRBD1 (5 bases). This CDR3 is built from 16 residues. Germline loops: CDR1 MDHEN, CDR2 SYDVKM. V was pared by 5 bases and J by 3 bases, with 19 bases between. The CDR3 nucleotides are TGTGCCAGCAGTACACCCCCTGGGGGGGAAGACTATGGCTACACCTTC. Translation gives CASSTPPGGEDYGYTF.

This rearrangement joins TRBV7-8 to TRBJ2-7; 11 positions agree with TRBD2. Looked up from germline, CDR1 is SGHVS and CDR2 is FQNEAQ. The CDR3 is 14 amino acids. Trimming removed 6 bases from V and 3 bases from J; junction bases left unmatched: 4. DNA for the CDR3: TGTGCCAGCAGTTGGACTAGCGGGCGCTACGAGCAGTACTTC. This gives the protein CASSWTSGRYEQYF.

The chain recombines TRBV5-1 with TRBJ1-2, with 7 bases fitting TRBD1. The trim removed 9 bases at V and 4 bases at J, leaving 6 bases unmatched. Germline V gene data show CDR1 as SGHRS and CDR2 as YFSETQ. The CDR3 is made up of 12 amino acids. The CDR3 DNA follows: TGCGCCACCTCCGAGGGGGCCTATGGCTACACCTTC. It translates to CATSEGAYGYTF.

The chain joins TRBV5-1 to TRBJ1-4; TRBD1 might be the D (5 bases). CDR3 length equals 15 residues. Germline V gene sequence: CDR1 SGHRS, CDR2 YFSETQ. Trimming removed 4 bases at V and 4 bases at J, with 14 bases between. The CDR3 DNA reads as TGCGCCAGCAGCGCGTCCGGGACTGGTAATGAAAAACTGTTTTTT. As protein: CASSASGTGNEKLFF. Looking up the rest from reference TRBV5-1 and TRBJ1-4 gives the full variable domain: KAGVTQTPRYLIKTRGQQVTLSCSPISGHRSVSWYQQTPGQGLQFLFEYFSETQRNKGNFPGRFSGRQFSNSRSEMNVSTLELGDSALYLCASSASGTGNEKLFFGSGTQLSVL.

J is TRBJ2-1 and V is TRBV6-6; 9 bases align to TRBD2. After removal of 2 bases from V and 14 bases from J, the junction contained 16 bases not matched to a gene. Germline V gene lookup returns CDR1 MNHNY and CDR2 SVGAGI (reference sequence). The CDR3 is 16 residues long. This CDR3 reads CASSYPTGSGSPEKFF. The CDR3, as DNA: TGTGCCAGCAGTTACCCGACGGGTAGCGGGAGCCCGGAAAAGTTCTTC.

The chain is built from TRBV6-5 and TRBJ1-4; weak D call: TRBD1 (6 bases). CDR3 length: 14 residues. CDR1 and CDR2 (germline): MNHEY, SVGAGI. The V end was cut by 10 bases, the J end by 7 bases, with 19 bases between. Here the CDR3 DNA reads TGTGCCATCCAGAGACAGGCCTTGTCTGAAAAACTGTTTTTT. It yields the protein CAIQRQALSEKLFF.

This rearrangement joins TRBV11-3 to TRBJ2-1; 8 bases match TRBD1. CDR3 length: 17 amino acids. CDR1 and CDR2 (germline): SGHNT, YENEEA. After removal of 5 bases from V and 2 bases from J, the junction contained 11 bases not matched to a gene. The CDR3 DNA is TGTGCCAGCAGCCCCAGGGGGACAGGCCTAACCTACAATGAGCAGTTCTTC. Protein sequence: CASSPRGTGLTYNEQFF.

The V call is TRBV5-1, the J call TRBJ2-2, with D unresolved. Germline CDR1 is SGHRS and CDR2 is YFSETQ. The CDR3 is made up of 15 amino acids. Trimming pared 0 bases from V and 3 bases from J, leaving 9 bases between. CDR3 nucleotides: TGCGCCAGCAGCTTGGCGCCGGGTGACACCGGGGAGCTGTTTTTT. Translated, it gives CASSLAPGDTGELFF.

The chain couples TRBV30 to TRBJ1-3; D not certain. Germline lookup yields CDR1 GTSNPN and CDR2 SVGIG (reference sequence). The CDR3 is 15 amino acids. Trimming shortened V by 0 bases and J by 1 base, and 10 bases separated the two germline ends. CDR3 coding DNA: TGTGCCTGGAGTGTGAGTGGGAGGTCTGGAAACACCATATATTTT. Residues: CAWSVSGRSGNTIYF.

V gene TRBV27 combines with J gene TRBJ2-7; a weak D match, TRBD1 (5 bases). The CDR3 is made up of 15 amino acids. Germline V gene lookup returns CDR1 MNHEY and CDR2 SMNVEV (reference sequence). V lost 7 bases to trimming and J lost 3 bases, with 19 bases between them. The chain's CDR3 is CASISSRARGYEQYF. DNA for the CDR3: TGTGCCAGCATTTCAAGTCGGGCAAGGGGCTACGAGCAGTACTTC.

The genes are TRBV27 and TRBJ1-5; D may be TRBD1 (6 bases). V was pared by 6 bases and J by 4 bases, with 7 bases between. Germline V gene sequence: CDR1 MNHEY, CDR2 SMNVEV (reference sequence). The CDR3 loop spans 12 amino acids. The CDR3 nucleotides read TGTGCCAGCAGACAGGGAAATCAGCCCCAGCATTTT. Translation: CASRQGNQPQHF.

This clone was recorded once. CDR3 amino acids: CATSDTGGKGNEQFF. CDR3 coding DNA: TGTGCCACCAGTGATACCGGGGGGAAAGGCAATGAGCAGTTCTTC. The chain recombines TRBV24-1 with TRBJ2-1; 7 bases line up with TRBD2. CDR1 and CDR2 (germline): KGHDR, SFDVKD. V lost 3 bases and J lost 6; bases outside the gene matches: 7. The CDR3 is 15 residues long.